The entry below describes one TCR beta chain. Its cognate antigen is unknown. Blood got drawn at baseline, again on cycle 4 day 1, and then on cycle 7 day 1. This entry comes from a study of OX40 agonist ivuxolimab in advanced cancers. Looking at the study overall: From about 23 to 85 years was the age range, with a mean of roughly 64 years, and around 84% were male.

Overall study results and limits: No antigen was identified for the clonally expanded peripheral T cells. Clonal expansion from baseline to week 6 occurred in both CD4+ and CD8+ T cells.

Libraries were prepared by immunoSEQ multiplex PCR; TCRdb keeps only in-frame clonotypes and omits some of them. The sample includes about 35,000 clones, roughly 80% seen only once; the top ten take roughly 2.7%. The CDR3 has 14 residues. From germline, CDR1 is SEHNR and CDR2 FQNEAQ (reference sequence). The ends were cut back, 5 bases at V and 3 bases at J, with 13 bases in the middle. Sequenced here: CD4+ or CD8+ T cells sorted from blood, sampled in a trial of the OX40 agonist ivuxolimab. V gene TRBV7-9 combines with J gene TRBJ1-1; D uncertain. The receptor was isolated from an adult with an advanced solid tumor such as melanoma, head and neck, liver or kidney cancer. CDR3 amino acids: CASSPKSIHTEAFF. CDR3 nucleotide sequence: TGTGCCAGCAGCCCTAAGTCGATTCACACTGAAGCTTTCTTT.